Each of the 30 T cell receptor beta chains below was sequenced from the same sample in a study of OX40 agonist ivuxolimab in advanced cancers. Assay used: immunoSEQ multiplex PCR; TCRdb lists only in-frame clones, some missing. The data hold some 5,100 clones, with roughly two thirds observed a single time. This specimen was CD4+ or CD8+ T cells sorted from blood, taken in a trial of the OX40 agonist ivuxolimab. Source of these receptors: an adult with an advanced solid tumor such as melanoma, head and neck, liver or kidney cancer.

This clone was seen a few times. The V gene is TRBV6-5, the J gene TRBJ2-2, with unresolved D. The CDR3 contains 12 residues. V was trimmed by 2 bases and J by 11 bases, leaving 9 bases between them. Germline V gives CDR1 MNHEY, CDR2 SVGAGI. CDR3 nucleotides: TGTGCCAGCAGTTACGTTGGCGGAGAGCTGTTTTTT. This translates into CASSYVGGELFF.

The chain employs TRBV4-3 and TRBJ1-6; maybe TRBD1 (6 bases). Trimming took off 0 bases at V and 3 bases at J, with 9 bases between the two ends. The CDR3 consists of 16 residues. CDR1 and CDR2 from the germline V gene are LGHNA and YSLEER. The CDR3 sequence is CASSQDRTVYNSPLHF. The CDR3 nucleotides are TGCGCCAGCAGCCAAGATAGGACAGTCTATAATTCACCCCTCCACTTT.

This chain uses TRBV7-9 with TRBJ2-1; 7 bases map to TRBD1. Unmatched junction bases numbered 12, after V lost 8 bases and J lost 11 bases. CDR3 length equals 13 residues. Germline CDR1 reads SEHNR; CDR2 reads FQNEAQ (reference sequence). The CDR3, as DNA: TGTGCCAGCGGGCTAACGACAGGGCCCAAGCAGTTCTTC. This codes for CASGLTTGPKQFF.

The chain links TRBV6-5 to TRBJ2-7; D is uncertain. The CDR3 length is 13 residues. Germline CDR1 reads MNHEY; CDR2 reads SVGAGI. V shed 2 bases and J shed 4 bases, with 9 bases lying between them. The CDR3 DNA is TGTGCCAGCAGTTACAGTTGGGGTTACGAGCAGTACTTC. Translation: CASSYSWGYEQYF.

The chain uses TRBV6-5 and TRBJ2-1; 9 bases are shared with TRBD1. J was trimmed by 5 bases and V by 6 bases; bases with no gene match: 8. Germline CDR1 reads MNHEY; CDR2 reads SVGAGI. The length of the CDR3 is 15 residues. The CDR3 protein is CASRFGTGINNEQFF. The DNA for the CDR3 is TGTGCCAGCAGATTCGGGACAGGGATCAACAATGAGCAGTTCTTC.

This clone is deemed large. CDR3 amino acids: CSVSTRAEGANVLTF. In nucleotides, the CDR3 is TGCAGCGTCTCCACGAGGGCGGAGGGGGCCAACGTCCTGACTTTC. The J gene is TRBJ2-6, the V gene TRBV29-1; tentatively, D is TRBD2 (5 bases). CDR1 SQVTM and CDR2 ANQGSEA come from the germline V gene. V was shortened by 6 bases and J by 4 bases, with 16 bases between the two germline ends. The CDR3 runs to 15 residues.

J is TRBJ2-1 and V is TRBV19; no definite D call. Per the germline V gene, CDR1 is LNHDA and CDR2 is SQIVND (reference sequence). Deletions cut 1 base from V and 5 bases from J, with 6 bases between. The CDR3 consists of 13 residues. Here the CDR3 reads CASSIVSHNEQFF. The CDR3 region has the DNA TGTGCCAGTAGTATAGTATCTCACAATGAGCAGTTCTTC.

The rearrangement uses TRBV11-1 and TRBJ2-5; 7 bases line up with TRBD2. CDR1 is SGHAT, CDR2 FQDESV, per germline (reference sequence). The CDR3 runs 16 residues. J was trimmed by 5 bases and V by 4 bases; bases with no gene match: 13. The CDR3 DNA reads TGTGCCAGCAGCTCCATCACGACTAGCTTGTCGGAGACCCAGTACTTC. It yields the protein CASSSITTSLSETQYF.

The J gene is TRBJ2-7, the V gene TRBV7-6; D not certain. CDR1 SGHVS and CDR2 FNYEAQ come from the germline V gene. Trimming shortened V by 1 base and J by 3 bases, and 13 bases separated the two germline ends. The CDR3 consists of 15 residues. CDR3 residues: CASSLESEPHYEQYF. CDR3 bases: TGTGCCAGCAGCTTAGAGTCCGAACCCCACTACGAGCAGTACTTC.

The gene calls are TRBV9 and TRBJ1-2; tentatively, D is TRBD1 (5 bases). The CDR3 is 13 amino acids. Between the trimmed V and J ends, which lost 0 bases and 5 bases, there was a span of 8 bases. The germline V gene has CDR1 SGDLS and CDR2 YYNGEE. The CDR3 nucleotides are TGTGCCAGCAGCGTAGGGGGCGAATATGGCTACACCTTC. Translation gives CASSVGGEYGYTF.

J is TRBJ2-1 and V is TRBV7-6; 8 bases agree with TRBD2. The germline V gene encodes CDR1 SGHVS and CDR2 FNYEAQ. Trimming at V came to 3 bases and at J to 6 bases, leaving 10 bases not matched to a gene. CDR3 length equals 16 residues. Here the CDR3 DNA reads TGTGCCAGCAGCTTCTCCGCCGGGGGGGCAGTCAATGAGCAGTTCTTC. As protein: CASSFSAGGAVNEQFF.

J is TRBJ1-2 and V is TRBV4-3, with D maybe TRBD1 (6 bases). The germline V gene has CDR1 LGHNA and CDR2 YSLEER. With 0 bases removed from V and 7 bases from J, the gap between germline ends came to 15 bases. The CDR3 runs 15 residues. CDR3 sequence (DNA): TGCGCCAGCAGCCAAGATGGTGGGGCAGGGGCTGGCTACACCTTC. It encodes CASSQDGGAGAGYTF.

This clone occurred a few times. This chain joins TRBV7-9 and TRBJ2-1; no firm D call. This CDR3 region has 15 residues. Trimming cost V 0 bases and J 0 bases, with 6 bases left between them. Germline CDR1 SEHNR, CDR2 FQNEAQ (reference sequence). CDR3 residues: CASSLAGSSYNEQFF. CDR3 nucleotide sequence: TGTGCCAGCAGCTTAGCAGGTAGCTCCTACAATGAGCAGTTCTTC.

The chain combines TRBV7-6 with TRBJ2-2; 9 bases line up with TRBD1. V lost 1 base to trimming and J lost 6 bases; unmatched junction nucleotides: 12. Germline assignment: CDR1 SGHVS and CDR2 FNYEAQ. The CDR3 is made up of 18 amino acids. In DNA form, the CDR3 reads TGTGCCAGCAGCTTAGTTGTGGGACAGGGACGTTGGGCCGGGGAGCTGTTTTTT. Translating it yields CASSLVVGQGRWAGELFF.

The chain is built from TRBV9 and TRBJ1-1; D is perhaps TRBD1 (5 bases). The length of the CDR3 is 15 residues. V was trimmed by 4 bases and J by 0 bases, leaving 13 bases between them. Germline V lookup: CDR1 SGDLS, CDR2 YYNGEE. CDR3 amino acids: CASSPSGGMNTEAFF. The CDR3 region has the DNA TGTGCCAGCAGCCCAAGTGGGGGTATGAACACTGAAGCTTTCTTT.

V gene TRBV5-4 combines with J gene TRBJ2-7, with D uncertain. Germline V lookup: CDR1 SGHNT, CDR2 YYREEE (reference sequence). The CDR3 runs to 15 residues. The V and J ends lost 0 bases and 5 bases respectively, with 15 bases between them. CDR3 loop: CASSLARWSGDEQYF. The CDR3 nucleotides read TGTGCCAGCAGCTTGGCCCGGTGGAGTGGGGACGAGCAGTACTTC.

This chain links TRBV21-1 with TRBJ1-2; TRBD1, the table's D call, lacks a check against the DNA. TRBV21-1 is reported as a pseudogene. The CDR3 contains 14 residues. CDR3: CASSVGGGEYGYTF. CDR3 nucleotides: TGTGCCAGCAGCGTAGGAGGGGGCGAATATGGCTACACCTTC.

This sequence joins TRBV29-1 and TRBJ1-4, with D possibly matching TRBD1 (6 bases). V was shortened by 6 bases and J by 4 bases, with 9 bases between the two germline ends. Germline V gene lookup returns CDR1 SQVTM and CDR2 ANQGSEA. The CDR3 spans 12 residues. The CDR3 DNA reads TGCAGCGTCGGACAGATTAATGAAAAACTGTTTTTT. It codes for CSVGQINEKLFF.

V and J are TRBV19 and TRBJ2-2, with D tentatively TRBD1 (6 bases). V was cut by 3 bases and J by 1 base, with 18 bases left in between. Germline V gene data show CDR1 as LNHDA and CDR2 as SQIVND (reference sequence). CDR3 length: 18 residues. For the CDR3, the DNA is TGTGCCAGTAGTATTACTTGGGGCAGGGGCATGAACACCGGGGAGCTGTTTTTT. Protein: CASSITWGRGMNTGELFF. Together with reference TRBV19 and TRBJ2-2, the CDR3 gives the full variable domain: DGGITQSPKYLFRKEGQNVTLSCEQNLNHDAMYWYRQDPGQGLRLIYYSQIVNDFQKGDIAEGYSVSREKKESFPLTVTSAQKNPTAFYLCASSITWGRGMNTGELFFGEGSRLTVL.

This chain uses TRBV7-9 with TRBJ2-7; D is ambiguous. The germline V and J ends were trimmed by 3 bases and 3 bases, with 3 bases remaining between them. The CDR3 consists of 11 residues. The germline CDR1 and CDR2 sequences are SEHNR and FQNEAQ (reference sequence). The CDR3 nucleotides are TGTGCCAGCAGCTTCGACTACGAGCAGTACTTC. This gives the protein CASSFDYEQYF.

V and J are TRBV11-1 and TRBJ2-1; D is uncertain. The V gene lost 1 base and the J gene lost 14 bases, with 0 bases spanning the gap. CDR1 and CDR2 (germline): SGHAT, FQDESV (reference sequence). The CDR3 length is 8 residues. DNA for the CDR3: TGTGCCAGCAGCTTAGAGTTCTTC. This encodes CASSLEFF.

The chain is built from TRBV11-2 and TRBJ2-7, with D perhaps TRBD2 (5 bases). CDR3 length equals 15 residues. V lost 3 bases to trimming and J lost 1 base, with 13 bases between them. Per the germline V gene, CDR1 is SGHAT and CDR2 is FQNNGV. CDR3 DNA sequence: TGTGCCAGCAGCTTCAGTTTCGGGGATTCCTACGAGCAGTACTTC. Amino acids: CASSFSFGDSYEQYF.

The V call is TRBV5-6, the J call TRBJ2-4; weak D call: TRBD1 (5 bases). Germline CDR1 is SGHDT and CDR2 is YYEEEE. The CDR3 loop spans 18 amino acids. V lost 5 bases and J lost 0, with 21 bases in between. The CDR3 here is CASSPKPNRSRAKNIQYF. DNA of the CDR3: TGTGCCAGCAGTCCAAAACCCAACAGGAGTCGAGCCAAAAACATTCAGTACTTC.

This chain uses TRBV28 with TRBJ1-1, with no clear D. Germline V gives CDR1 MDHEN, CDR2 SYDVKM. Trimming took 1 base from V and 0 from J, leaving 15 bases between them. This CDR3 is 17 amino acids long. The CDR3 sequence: CASSLSTPGFLNTEAFF. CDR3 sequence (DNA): TGTGCCAGCAGTTTATCCACTCCCGGGTTTTTGAACACTGAAGCTTTCTTT.

DNA for the CDR3: TGTGCCAGCAGTGAAAGACGGGGGGGCCGAGAGACCCAGTACTTC. Encoded protein: CASSERRGGRETQYF. V and J are TRBV6-1 and TRBJ2-5, with TRBD2 matching 8 bases. The germline V gene has CDR1 MNHNS and CDR2 SASEGT. With 2 bases clipped from V and 4 bases from J, the junction kept 6 bases outside the gene matches. This CDR3 contains 15 residues.

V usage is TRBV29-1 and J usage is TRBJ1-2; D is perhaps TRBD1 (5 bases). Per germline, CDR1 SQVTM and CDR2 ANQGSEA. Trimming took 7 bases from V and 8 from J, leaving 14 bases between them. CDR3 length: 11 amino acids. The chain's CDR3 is CSARWRGGYTF. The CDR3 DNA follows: TGCAGCGCCCGATGGAGGGGAGGCTACACCTTC.

The DNA of the CDR3 is TGTGCCACCAGCAAAGTCGGGACAGACTATAATTCACCCCTCCACTTT. It specifies CATSKVGTDYNSPLHF. The J gene is TRBJ1-6, the V gene TRBV15; TRBD1 matches 7 bases. J was trimmed by 3 bases and V by 4 bases; bases with no gene match: 6. Germline V gene lookup returns CDR1 LNHNV and CDR2 YYDKDF (reference sequence). The CDR3 sequence is 16 residues long.

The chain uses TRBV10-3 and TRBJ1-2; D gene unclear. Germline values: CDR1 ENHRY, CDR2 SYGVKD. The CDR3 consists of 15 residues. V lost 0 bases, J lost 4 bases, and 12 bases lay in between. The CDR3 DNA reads TGTGCCATCAGTGAGTCGGGCGGAAATTTCTATGGCTACACCTTC. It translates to CAISESGGNFYGYTF.

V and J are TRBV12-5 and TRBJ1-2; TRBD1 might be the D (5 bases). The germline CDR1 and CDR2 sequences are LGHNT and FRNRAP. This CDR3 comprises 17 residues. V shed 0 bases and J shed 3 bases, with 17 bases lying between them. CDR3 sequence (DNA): TGTGCTAGTGGTTTGGTACTTAGGGAGGGGAAGGACTATGGCTACACCTTC. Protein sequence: CASGLVLREGKDYGYTF.

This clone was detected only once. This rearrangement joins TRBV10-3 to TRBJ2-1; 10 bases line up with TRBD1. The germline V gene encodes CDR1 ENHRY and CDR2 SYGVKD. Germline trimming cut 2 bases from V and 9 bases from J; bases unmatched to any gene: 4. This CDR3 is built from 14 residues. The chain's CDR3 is CAISEGQGVGEQFF. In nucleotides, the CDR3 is TGTGCCATCAGTGAGGGACAGGGGGTAGGTGAGCAGTTCTTC.